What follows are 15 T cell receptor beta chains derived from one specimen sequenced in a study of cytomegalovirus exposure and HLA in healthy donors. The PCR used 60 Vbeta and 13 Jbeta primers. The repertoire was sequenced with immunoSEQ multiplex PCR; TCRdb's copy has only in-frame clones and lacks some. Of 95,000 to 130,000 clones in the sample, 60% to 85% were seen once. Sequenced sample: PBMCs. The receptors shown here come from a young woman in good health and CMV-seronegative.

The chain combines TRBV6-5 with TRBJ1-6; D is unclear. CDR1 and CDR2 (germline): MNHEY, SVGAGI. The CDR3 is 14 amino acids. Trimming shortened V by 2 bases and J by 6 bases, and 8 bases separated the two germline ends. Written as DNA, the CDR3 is TGTGCCAGCAGTTACCAGGATTTTAATTCACCCCTCCACTTT. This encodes CASSYQDFNSPLHF.

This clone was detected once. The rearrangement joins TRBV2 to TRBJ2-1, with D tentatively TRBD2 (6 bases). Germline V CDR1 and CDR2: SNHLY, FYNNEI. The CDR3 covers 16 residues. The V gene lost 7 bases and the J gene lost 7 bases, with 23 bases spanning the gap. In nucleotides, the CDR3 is TGTGCCAGCACCTCTGCCGGGGACTCTCTTGCAAATGAGCAGTTCTTC. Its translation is CASTSAGDSLANEQFF.

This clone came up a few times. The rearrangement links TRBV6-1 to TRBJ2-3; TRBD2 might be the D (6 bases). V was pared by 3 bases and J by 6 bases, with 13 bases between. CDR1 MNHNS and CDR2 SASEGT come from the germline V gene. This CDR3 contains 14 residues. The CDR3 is CASSDPRGGDTQYF. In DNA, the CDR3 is TGTGCCAGCAGTGATCCTCGTGGGGGGGATACGCAGTATTTT.

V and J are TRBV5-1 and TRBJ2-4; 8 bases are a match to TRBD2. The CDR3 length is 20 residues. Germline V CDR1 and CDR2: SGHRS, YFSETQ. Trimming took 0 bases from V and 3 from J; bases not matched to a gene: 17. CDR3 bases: TGCGCCAGCAGCTTGGTGCTTGTGGCGGGGGGCTCGAGGCGCAAAAACATTCAGTACTTC. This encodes CASSLVLVAGGSRRKNIQYF.

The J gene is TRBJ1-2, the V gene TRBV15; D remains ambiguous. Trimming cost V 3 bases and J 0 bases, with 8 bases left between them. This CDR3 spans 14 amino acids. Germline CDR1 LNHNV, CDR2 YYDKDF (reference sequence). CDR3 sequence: CATSSGTPNYGYTF. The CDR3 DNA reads TGTGCCACCAGCAGTGGCACCCCTAACTATGGCTACACCTTC.

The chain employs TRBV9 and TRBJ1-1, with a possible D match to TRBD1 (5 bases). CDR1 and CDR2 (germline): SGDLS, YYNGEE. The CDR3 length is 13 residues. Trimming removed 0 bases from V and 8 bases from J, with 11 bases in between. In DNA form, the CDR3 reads TGTGCCAGCAGCGTAGACGGAGGGGCAGAAGCTTTCTTT. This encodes CASSVDGGAEAFF.

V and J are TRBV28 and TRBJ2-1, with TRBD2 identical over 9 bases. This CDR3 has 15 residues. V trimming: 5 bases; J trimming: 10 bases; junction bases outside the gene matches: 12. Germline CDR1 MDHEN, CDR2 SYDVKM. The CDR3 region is CASSPRLAGTWEQFF. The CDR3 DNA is TGTGCCAGCAGTCCTAGGCTAGCGGGGACGTGGGAGCAGTTCTTC.

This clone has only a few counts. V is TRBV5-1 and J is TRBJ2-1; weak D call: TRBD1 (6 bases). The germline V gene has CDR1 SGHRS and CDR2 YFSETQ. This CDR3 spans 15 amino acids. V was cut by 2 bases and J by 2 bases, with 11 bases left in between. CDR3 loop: CASSFNRETYNEQFF. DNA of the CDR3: TGCGCCAGCAGCTTTAACAGGGAAACCTACAATGAGCAGTTCTTC.

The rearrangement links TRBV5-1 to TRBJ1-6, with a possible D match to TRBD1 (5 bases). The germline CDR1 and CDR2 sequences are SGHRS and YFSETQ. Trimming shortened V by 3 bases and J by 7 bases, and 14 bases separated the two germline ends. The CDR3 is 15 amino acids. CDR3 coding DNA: TGCGCCAGCAGCTGGGGGGGGGACGGAAATTCACCCCTCCACTTT. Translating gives CASSWGGDGNSPLHF.

CDR3 region: CSVTKAGGTEAFF. DNA for the CDR3: TGCAGCGTTACAAAAGCAGGGGGGACTGAAGCTTTCTTT. The gene calls are TRBV29-1 and TRBJ1-1, with 7 bases fitting TRBD1. The CDR3 extends over 13 amino acids. The V gene's germline CDR1 is SQVTM and CDR2 ANQGSEA. V lost 5 bases and J lost 5; bases outside the gene matches: 8.

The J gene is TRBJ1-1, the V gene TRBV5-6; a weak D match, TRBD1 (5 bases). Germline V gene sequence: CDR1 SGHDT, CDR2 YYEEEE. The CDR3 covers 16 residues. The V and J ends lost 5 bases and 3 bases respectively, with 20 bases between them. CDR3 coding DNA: TGTGCCAGCAGTGATAAGGACTGGGGGGTGCACACTGAAGCTTTCTTT. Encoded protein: CASSDKDWGVHTEAFF.

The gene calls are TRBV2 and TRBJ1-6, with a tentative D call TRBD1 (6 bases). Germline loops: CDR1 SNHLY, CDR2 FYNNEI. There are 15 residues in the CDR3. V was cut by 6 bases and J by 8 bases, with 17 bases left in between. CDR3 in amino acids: CASSRQDLRDSPLHF. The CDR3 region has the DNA TGTGCCAGCAGCCGACAGGACCTCCGGGATTCACCCCTCCACTTT.

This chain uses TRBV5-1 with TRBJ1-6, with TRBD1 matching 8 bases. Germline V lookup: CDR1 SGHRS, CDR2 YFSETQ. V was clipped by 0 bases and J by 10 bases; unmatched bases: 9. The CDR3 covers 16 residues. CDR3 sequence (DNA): TGCGCCAGCAGCTTGGAGGTTGGGACAGGAGGGTCACCCCTCCACTTT. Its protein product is CASSLEVGTGGSPLHF.

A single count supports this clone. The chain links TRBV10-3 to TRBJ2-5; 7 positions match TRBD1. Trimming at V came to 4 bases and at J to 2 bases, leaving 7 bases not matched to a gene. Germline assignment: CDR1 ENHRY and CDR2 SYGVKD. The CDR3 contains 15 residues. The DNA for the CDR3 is TGTGCCATCAGTGGCGAGGGGGCCACTCAAGAGACCCAGTACTTC. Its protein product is CAISGEGATQETQYF.

This CDR3 is CASSGTANTEAFF. CDR3 DNA: TGTGCCAGCAGTGGAACAGCGAACACTGAAGCTTTCTTT. The chain links TRBV6-4 to TRBJ1-1, with unresolved D. From germline, CDR1 is MRHNA and CDR2 SNTAGT. Trimming took off 4 bases at V and 1 base at J, with 7 bases between the two ends. The CDR3 is made up of 13 amino acids.